One and the same sample provided the 25 T cell receptor beta chains below, sequenced in a study of T cells after yellow fever vaccination. One entry per CDR3 protein, called by TCRdb with MiXCR from the 5' RACE reads. The profile covers 250,000 to 400,000 distinct CDR3 sequences, with around 4.3% appearing a single time and roughly a fifth taken by the ten largest. Material: PBMCs, obtained 15 days after the yellow fever booster vaccination. The source of these receptors is a man in his late teens or twenties who received the YFV17D yellow fever vaccine.

This clonotype has ten or more counts. The rearrangement joins TRBV20-1 to TRBJ2-5, with 10 bases aligning to TRBD2. V lost 3 bases, J lost 0 bases, and 4 bases stayed unmatched. Germline assignment: CDR1 DFQATT and CDR2 SNEGSKA (reference sequence). This CDR3 has 15 amino acids. CDR3 nucleotide sequence: TGCAGTGCTAGTGATAGCGGGGGGTACCAAGAGACCCAGTACTTC. It is translated as CSASDSGGYQETQYF.

This clonotype was detected ten times or more. The chain carries TRBV5-1 and TRBJ1-1; D is unclear. Trimming left V 1 base short and J 6 bases short, with 13 bases between. The CDR3 totals 14 residues. CDR1 is SGHRS and CDR2 is YFSETQ in the germline V gene. CDR3 bases: TGCGCCAGCAGCTTGCAGCCTTCCACTCCTGAAGCTTTCTTT. This gives the protein CASSLQPSTPEAFF. The full variable domain, completed using reference TRBV5-1 and TRBJ1-1, is KAGVTQTPRYLIKTRGQQVTLSCSPISGHRSVSWYQQTPGQGLQFLFEYFSETQRNKGNFPGRFSGRQFSNSRSEMNVSTLELGDSALYLCASSLQPSTPEAFFGQGTRLTVV.

This clonotype was picked up many times. The CDR3 is CASSFGGDLYSPLHF. The DNA for the CDR3 is TGTGCCAGCAGCTTCGGGGGAGACCTATATTCACCCCTCCACTTT. The chain couples TRBV5-5 to TRBJ1-6; D perhaps matches TRBD1 (5 bases). CDR1 and CDR2 from the germline V gene are SGHKS and YYEKEE (reference sequence). Trimming stripped 2 bases from V and 8 bases from J, with 14 bases between. The CDR3 spans 15 residues.

The V call is TRBV25-1, the J call TRBJ2-3; either TRBD1 or TRBD2 may fit D (5 bases each). With 3 bases removed from V and 4 bases from J, the gap between germline ends came to 11 bases. Germline V gene sequence: CDR1 MGHDK, CDR2 SYGVNS. This CDR3 is built from 14 residues. This chain's CDR3 is CASSEPRDADTQYF. CDR3 nucleotides: TGTGCCAGCAGTGAGCCTAGGGACGCAGATACGCAGTATTTT.

Ten or more counts support this clonotype. The rearrangement links TRBV29-1 to TRBJ1-1; D gene ambiguous. Germline CDR1 and CDR2: SQVTM and ANQGSEA. Deletions cut 7 bases from V and 3 bases from J, with 15 bases between. The CDR3 has 13 amino acids. This chain's CDR3 is CSGLVWLDTEAFF. The DNA of the CDR3 is TGCAGCGGGCTCGTTTGGCTGGACACTGAAGCTTTCTTT.

About this clonotype itself: Its ends do not fully match the called genes, so a read error is possible. The chain has TRBV29-1 and TRBJ1-6, with D unclear. Germline CDR1 and CDR2: SQVTM and ANQGSEA. This CDR3 spans 11 amino acids. This CDR3 reads CSVEDLYGLRF. In nucleotides, the CDR3 is TGCAGCGTTGAAGATCTGTACGGTCTTCGATTT. Variable domain in full (rest from reference TRBV29-1 and TRBJ1-6): SAVISQKPSRDICQRGTSLTIQCQVDSQVTMMFWYRQQPGQSLTLIATANQGSEATYESGFVIDKFPISRPNLTFSTLTVSNMSPEDSSIYLCSVEDLYGLRFGNGTRLTVT.

Written as DNA, the CDR3 is TGTGCCAGCAGCCCAACAGGGTATGAGACCCAGTACTTC. It yields the protein CASSPTGYETQYF. The chain combines TRBV12-3 or TRBV12-4 with TRBJ2-5, with D perhaps matching TRBD1 (6 bases). Trimming pared 6 bases from V and 5 bases from J, leaving 13 bases between. The CDR3 is 13 residues long.

This clonotype was counted at least ten times. The gene calls are TRBV20-1 and TRBJ2-1; the match to TRBD2 covers 9 bases. The CDR3 totals 17 residues. J was trimmed by 6 bases and V by 3 bases; bases with no gene match: 15. Germline CDR1 reads DFQATT; CDR2 reads SNEGSKA (reference sequence). The CDR3 nucleotides read TGCAGTGCTAGCGGGCTAGCGGGGACCACCGGGGGCAATGAGCAGTTCTTC. It encodes CSASGLAGTTGGNEQFF.

This clonotype was seen at least ten times. The V gene is TRBV7-6, the J gene TRBJ2-3, with 7 positions matching TRBD2. The CDR3 is 19 amino acids. CDR1 and CDR2 from the germline V gene are SGHVS and FNYEAQ. Unmatched junction bases numbered 15, after V lost 3 bases and J lost 0 bases. This chain's CDR3 is CASSLPPGQSGASTDTQYF. For the CDR3, the DNA is TGTGCCAGCAGCTTGCCCCCCGGGCAAAGCGGGGCTAGCACAGATACGCAGTATTTT. The entire variable domain, with the rest obtained from reference TRBV7-6 and TRBJ2-3, is as follows: GAGVSQSPRYKVTKRGQDVALRCDPISGHVSLYWYRQALGQGPEFLTYFNYEAQQDKSGLPNDRFSAERPEGSISTLTIQRTEQRDSAMYRCASSLPPGQSGASTDTQYFGPGTRLTVL.

The chain links TRBV5-1 to TRBJ2-6; D is unresolved. V was pared by 4 bases and J by 0 bases, with 8 bases between. There are 15 residues in the CDR3. Germline lookup yields CDR1 SGHRS and CDR2 YFSETQ. CDR3 sequence (DNA): TGCGCCAGCAGCCCTTGGGACTCTGGGGCCAACGTCCTGACTTTC. Amino acids: CASSPWDSGANVLTF.

The gene calls are TRBV5-1 and TRBJ1-5, with D possibly being TRBD1 (5 bases). V gave up 1 base and J gave up 5 bases, with 10 bases separating them. The CDR3 sequence is 14 residues long. Germline V gene sequence: CDR1 SGHRS, CDR2 YFSETQ. In DNA form, the CDR3 reads TGCGCCAGCAGCTTGCACGGGGGGGATCAGCCCCAGCATTTT. Protein: CASSLHGGDQPQHF.

This clonotype has a count of ten or more. This chain connects TRBV5-1 to TRBJ1-1; D perhaps matches TRBD1 (5 bases). The CDR3 consists of 12 residues. Per the germline V gene, CDR1 is SGHRS and CDR2 is YFSETQ. V was shortened by 0 bases and J by 9 bases, with 9 bases between the two germline ends. The CDR3 is CASSLVGEKAFF. Written as DNA, the CDR3 is TGCGCCAGCAGCTTGGTGGGGGAAAAAGCTTTCTTT.

The sample holds a few counts of this clonotype. This chain connects TRBV6-6 to TRBJ1-1; D is uncertain. This CDR3 spans 13 amino acids. Germline V CDR1 and CDR2: MNHNY, SVGAGI (reference sequence). Trimming stripped 5 bases from V and 4 bases from J, with 11 bases between. The CDR3 bases are TGTGCCAGCAGTGTCCCAGCCTCCACTGAAGCTTTCTTT. Translating it yields CASSVPASTEAFF.

This clonotype occurred many times. The CDR3 region has the DNA TGCGCCAGCAGCTTGCAGGCAGCTTCCTACGAGCAGTACTTC. This gives the protein CASSLQAASYEQYF. The rearrangement uses TRBV5-1 and TRBJ2-7; D uncertain. V was shortened by 1 base and J by 1 base, with 9 bases between the two germline ends. The CDR3 sequence is 14 residues long. Per germline, CDR1 SGHRS and CDR2 YFSETQ.

This rearrangement joins TRBV7-6 to TRBJ1-6; D ambiguous. The CDR3 contains 12 residues. Trimming left V 5 bases short and J 8 bases short, with 7 bases between. The V gene's germline CDR1 is SGHVS and CDR2 FNYEAQ. As DNA, the CDR3 is TGTGCCAGCAGCGAGTCCGATTCACCCCTCCACTTT. As protein: CASSESDSPLHF.

This clonotype was found many times. The chain recombines TRBV20-1 with TRBJ2-3, with D hard to call. The CDR3 extends over 14 amino acids. Germline V gene data show CDR1 as DFQATT and CDR2 as SNEGSKA (reference sequence). V was cut by 1 base and J by 0 bases, with 8 bases left in between. CDR3 DNA sequence: TGCAGTGCTAGAGGCATGGAAAGCACAGATACGCAGTATTTT. Amino acid sequence: CSARGMESTDTQYF.

The chain has TRBV7-8 and TRBJ1-4; 10 nucleotides line up with TRBD1. After removal of 1 base from V and 6 bases from J, the junction contained 5 bases not matched to a gene. The length of the CDR3 is 16 residues. Germline V gives CDR1 SGHVS, CDR2 FQNEAQ. In nucleotides, the CDR3 is TGTGCCAGCAGCTTAGTGGAGACAGGGGGCGATGAAAAACTGTTTTTT. This gives the protein CASSLVETGGDEKLFF.

This clonotype appeared a few times. The chain is built from TRBV7-9 and TRBJ1-2; D not resolved. Deletions cut 2 bases from V and 2 bases from J, with 21 bases between. The germline V gene encodes CDR1 SEHNR and CDR2 FQNEAQ (reference sequence). The CDR3 length is 18 residues. The CDR3 protein is CASSLSPRGAETNYGYTF. DNA for the CDR3: TGTGCCAGCAGCTTATCCCCACGGGGAGCGGAGACAAACTATGGCTACACCTTC.

At least ten counts were recorded for this clonotype. The genes are TRBV6-1 and TRBJ2-6; D call uncertain. This CDR3 has 16 amino acids. In germline, CDR1 is MNHNS, CDR2 SASEGT. Trimming left V 6 bases short and J 0 bases short, with 12 bases between. The CDR3 is CASRVGISSGANVLTF. CDR3 DNA: TGTGCCAGCAGGGTGGGGATAAGCTCTGGGGCCAACGTCCTGACTTTC.

This clonotype was seen many times. The chain carries TRBV12-3 or TRBV12-4 and TRBJ2-7, with 8 bases lining up with TRBD1. This CDR3 comprises 12 residues. The V gene end was trimmed by 6 bases and the J gene end by 5 bases; junction bases not matched to a gene: 3. CDR3 in DNA: TGTGCCAGCAGCCGGACAGGGAACGAGCAGTACGTC. It codes for CASSRTGNEQYV.

This clonotype has ten or more counts. The rearrangement links TRBV6-2 or TRBV6-3 to TRBJ2-1; D not certain. CDR3 size: 13 residues. Trimming took off 10 bases at V and 4 bases at J, with 14 bases between the two ends. Germline CDR1 MNHEY, CDR2 SVGEGT. This CDR3 is CATDPLTYNEQFF. The CDR3 bases are TGTGCCACGGACCCCCTTACTTACAATGAGCAGTTCTTC.

In this sample, this clonotype turned up many times. This sequence joins TRBV5-1 and TRBJ2-1, with a weak D call TRBD2 (5 bases). Per the germline V gene, CDR1 is SGHRS and CDR2 is YFSETQ. The length of the CDR3 is 14 residues. Trimming stripped 4 bases from V and 8 bases from J, with 16 bases between. DNA for the CDR3: TGCGCCAGCAGCCCGGGCGACGGGGTGGATGAGCAGTTCTTC. Translation gives CASSPGDGVDEQFF.

About this clonotype itself: Being one base from a much bigger clone, this may be a read error. The gene calls are TRBV7-9 and TRBJ2-7, with D hard to call. The CDR3 spans 15 residues. Germline V CDR1 and CDR2: SEHNR, FQNEAQ (reference sequence). Trimming shortened V by 5 bases and J by 7 bases, and 21 bases separated the two germline ends. CDR3 DNA: TGTGCCAGCAGCCCCCGCTTATCAGCCTTGAGTGAGCAGTACTTC. It codes for CASSPRLSALSEQYF.

This clonotype showed up many times. V usage is TRBV20-1 and J usage is TRBJ1-1, with D unclear. Trimming removed 4 bases from V and 0 bases from J, with 9 bases in between. Germline-derived CDR1 and CDR2 are DFQATT and SNEGSKA (reference sequence). This CDR3 region has 13 residues. The CDR3, as DNA: TGCAGTGCTACCCGGGATCTGAACACTGAAGCTTTCTTT. Residues: CSATRDLNTEAFF.

This clonotype was seen ten or more times. The chain employs TRBV12-3 or TRBV12-4 and TRBJ2-2; perhaps TRBD1 as D (5 bases). The CDR3 sequence is 13 residues long. V was clipped by 7 bases and J by 4 bases, with 10 bases between them. CDR3 protein: CASMTVGTGELFF. The CDR3, as DNA: TGTGCCAGCATGACAGTGGGCACCGGGGAGCTGTTTTTT.